The T cell receptor beta chain under discussion was sequenced for a study of CD8 T cells in ankylosing spondylitis. Findings and caveats of the study: According to the report, clones linked to the disease were significantly enriched in matched synovial fluid samples taken from ankylosing spondylitis patients. Made up of eight highly homologous variants, a TCR beta motif appeared characteristic of ankylosing spondylitis blood.

The table lists this clonotype with a few counts. The antigen is unknown. The J segment lost 10 bases and the V segment lost 4 bases, leaving 10 bases of the junction unmatched. CDR3 length: 15 amino acids. TCRdb itself ran the 5' RACE reads through MiXCR, one entry per CDR3 protein. The data show around 770,000 distinct CDR3 sequences, with under 20% seen just once and approximately 18% held by the top ten. This chain uses TRBV12-3 or TRBV12-4 with TRBJ2-1, with 10 bases matching TRBD2. The sequence was collected from a male donor with ankylosing spondylitis. Material: blood, either unsorted or a sorted T cell fraction (not recorded which). As DNA, the CDR3 is TGTGCCAGCAGTTCCGGACTAGCGGCAGTAAACGAGCAGTTCTTC. Translating it yields CASSSGLAAVNEQFF.